This T cell receptor delta chain was obtained from a study of Vδ1+ human thymocytes. Study-wide results and limits: Thymic TRG and TRD repertoires appeared highly polyclonal. Unlike peripheral blood Vdelta1+ controls, thymic delta-chain sequences included approximately 20% Vdelta2 and few Vdelta3.

With respect to this clone: Its antigen is as yet unknown.

Sequences come from RNA converted to cDNA by reverse transcription. Multiplex PCR used pooled V-gene forward primers and a constant-region reverse primer to amplify CDR3s. TCRdb reanalysed the multiplex PCR reads with CATT. The sample has 20,000 to 25,000 delta-chain clones, 25% to 35% seen once. Germline V gene data show CDR1 as TSWWSYY and CDR2 as QGS. V was clipped by 5 bases and J by 0 bases, with 22 bases between them. This CDR3 has 18 residues. This TCR came from a boy in the first two years of life who had congenital heart surgery. The V gene is TRDV1, the J gene TRDJ1; TRDD3 might be the D (6 bases). The sequenced material came from Vdelta1+ gamma-delta thymocytes from the thymus. The subset is: FACS-sorted CD3+ TCRalphabeta- TCRVdelta1+ TCRVdelta2- thymocytes. CDR3 nucleotide sequence: TGTGCTCTTGGGACCAATCTTTGGGGGGAGATTTACACCGATAAACTCATCTTT. Its translation is CALGTNLWGEIYTDKLIF.